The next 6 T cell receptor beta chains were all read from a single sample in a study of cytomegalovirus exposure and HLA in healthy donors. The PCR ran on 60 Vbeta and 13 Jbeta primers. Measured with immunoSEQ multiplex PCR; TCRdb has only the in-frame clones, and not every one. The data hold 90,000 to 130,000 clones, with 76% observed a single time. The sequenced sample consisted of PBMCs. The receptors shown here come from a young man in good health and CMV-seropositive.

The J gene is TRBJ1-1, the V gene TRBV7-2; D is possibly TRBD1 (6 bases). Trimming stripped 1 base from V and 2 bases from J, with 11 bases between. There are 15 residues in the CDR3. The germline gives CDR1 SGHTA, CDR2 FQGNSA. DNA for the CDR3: TGTGCCAGCAGCTTAGGGGGGGGCCAAAACACTGAAGCTTTCTTT. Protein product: CASSLGGGQNTEAFF.

The CDR3 reads CASSPPALAGTGELFF. Written as DNA, the CDR3 is TGCGCCAGCAGCCCCCCTGCGCTAGCGGGGACCGGGGAGCTGTTTTTT. The rearrangement links TRBV4-1 to TRBJ2-2; 9 bases map to TRBD2. Trimming cost V 4 bases and J 5 bases; bases outside gene matches: 8. Germline CDR1 MGHRA, CDR2 YSYEKL. The length of the CDR3 is 16 residues.

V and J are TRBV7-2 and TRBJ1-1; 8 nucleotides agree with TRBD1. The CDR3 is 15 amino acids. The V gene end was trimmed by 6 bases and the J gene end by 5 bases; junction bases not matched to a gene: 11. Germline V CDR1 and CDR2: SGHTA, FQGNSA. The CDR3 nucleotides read TGTGCCAGCAGTCGCCTGACAGGGGCGGGGACTGAAGCTTTCTTT. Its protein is CASSRLTGAGTEAFF.

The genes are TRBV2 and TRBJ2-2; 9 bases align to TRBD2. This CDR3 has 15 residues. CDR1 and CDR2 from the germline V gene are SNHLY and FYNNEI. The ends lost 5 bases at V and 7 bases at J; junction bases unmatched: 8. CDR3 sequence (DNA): TGTGCCAGCAGTAGCGGCGGGGGGGCCTTCGGGGAGCTGTTTTTT. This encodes CASSSGGGAFGELFF.

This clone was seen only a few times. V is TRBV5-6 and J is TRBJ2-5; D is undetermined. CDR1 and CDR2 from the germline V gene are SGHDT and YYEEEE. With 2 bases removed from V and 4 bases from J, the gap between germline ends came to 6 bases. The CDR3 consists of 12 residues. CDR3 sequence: CASSFPGETQYF. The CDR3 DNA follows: TGTGCCAGCAGCTTCCCCGGAGAGACCCAGTACTTC.

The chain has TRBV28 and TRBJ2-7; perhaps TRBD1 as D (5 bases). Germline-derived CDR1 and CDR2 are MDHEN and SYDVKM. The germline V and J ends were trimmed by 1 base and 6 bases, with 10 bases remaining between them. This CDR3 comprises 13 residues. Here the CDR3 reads CASSLYPGLEQYF. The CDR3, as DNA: TGTGCCAGCAGTTTATATCCAGGGCTCGAGCAGTACTTC.